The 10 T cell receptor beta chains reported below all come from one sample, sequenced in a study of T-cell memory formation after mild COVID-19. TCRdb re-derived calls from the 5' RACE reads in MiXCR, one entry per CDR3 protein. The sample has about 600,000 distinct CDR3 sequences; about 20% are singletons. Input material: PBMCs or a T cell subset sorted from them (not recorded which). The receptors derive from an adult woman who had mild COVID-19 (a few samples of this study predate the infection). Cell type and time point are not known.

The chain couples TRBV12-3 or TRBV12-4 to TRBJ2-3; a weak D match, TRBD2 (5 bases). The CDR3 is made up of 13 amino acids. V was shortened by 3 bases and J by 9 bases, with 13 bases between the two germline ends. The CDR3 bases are TGTGCCAGCAGTTTTCACGGGGAAAAGACGCAGTATTTT. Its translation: CASSFHGEKTQYF.

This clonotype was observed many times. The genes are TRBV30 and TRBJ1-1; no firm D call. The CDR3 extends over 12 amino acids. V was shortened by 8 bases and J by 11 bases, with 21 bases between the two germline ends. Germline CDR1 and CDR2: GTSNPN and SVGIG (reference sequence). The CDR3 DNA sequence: TGTGCCGGTCGGTTCGTCGCGGGCCCCGCTTTCTTT. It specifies CAGRFVAGPAFF.

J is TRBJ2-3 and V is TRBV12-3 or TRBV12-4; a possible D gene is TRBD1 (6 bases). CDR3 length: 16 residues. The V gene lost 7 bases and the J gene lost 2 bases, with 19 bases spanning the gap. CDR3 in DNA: TGTGCCAGCACCCCCCATCCCCAGGGGCACACAGATACGCAGTATTTT. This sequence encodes CASTPHPQGHTDTQYF.

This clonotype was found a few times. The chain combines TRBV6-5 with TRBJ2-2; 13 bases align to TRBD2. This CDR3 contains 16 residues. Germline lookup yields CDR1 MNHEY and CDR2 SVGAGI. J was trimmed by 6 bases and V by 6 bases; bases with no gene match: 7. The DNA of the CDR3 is TGTGCCAGCAGAAGTACTAGCGGGAGGGCCCCCGGGGAGCTGTTTTTT. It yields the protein CASRSTSGRAPGELFF.

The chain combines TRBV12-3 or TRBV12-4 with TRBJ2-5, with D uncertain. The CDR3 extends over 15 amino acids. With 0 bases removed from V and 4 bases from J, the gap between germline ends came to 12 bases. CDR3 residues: CASSLARSGRETQYF. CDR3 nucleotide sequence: TGTGCCAGCAGTTTAGCGCGTTCCGGGCGAGAGACCCAGTACTTC.

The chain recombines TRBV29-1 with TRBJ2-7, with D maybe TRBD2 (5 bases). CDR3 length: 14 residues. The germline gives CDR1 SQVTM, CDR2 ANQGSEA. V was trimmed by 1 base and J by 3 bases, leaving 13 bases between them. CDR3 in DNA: TGCAGCGTTGAAGGCGCCGGGGATTACTACGAGCAGTACTTC. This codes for CSVEGAGDYYEQYF.

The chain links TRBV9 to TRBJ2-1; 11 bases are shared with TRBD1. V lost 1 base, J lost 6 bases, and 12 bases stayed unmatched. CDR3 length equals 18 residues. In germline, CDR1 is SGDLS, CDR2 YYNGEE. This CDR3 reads CASSVSLGPGQGGNEQFF. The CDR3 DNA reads TGTGCCAGCAGCGTATCGCTTGGACCGGGACAGGGGGGCAATGAGCAGTTCTTC.

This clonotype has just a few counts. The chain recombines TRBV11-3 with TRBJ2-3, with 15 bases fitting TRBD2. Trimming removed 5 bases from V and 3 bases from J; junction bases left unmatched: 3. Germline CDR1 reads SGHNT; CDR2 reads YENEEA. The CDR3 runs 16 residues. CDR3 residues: CASSGLAGGRTDTQYF. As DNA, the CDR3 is TGTGCCAGCAGCGGACTAGCGGGAGGGCGTACAGATACGCAGTATTTT.

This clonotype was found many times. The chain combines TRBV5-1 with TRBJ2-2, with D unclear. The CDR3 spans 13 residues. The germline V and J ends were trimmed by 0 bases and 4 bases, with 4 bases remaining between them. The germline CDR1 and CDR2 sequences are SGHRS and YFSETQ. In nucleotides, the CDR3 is TGCGCCAGCAGCTTGGACGGCACCGGGGAGCTGTTTTTT. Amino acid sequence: CASSLDGTGELFF.

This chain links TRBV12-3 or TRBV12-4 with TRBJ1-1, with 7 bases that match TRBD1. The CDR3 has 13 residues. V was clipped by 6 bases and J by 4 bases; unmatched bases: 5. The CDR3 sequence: CASSHRGSTEAFF. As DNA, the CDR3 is TGTGCCAGCAGCCACAGGGGAAGCACTGAAGCTTTCTTT.